What follows are 23 T cell receptor beta chains derived from one specimen sequenced in a study of shared clonotypes between healthy human individuals. Profiled with immunoSEQ multiplex PCR; TCRdb holds only in-frame clones, not every one. The table has roughly 500,000 clones, over 75% seen once. The sequencing sample was made of PBMCs. The receptors stem from a woman aged 40 to 55 in good health. Some clones in this sample may be carry-over from other donors' samples.

This clone was seen only a few times. J is TRBJ1-2 and V is TRBV30; weak D call: TRBD1 (6 bases). The ends were cut back, 7 bases at V and 5 bases at J, with 17 bases in the middle. The CDR3 has 13 amino acids. The germline V gene has CDR1 GTSNPN and CDR2 SVGIG (reference sequence). The CDR3 spells CASNWGQGYGYTF. In DNA form, the CDR3 reads TGTGCCTCCAATTGGGGGCAGGGGTATGGCTACACCTTC.

This chain uses TRBV6-1 with TRBJ1-2; a possible D gene is TRBD1 (5 bases). Germline V CDR1 and CDR2: MNHNS, SASEGT. The CDR3 is made up of 15 amino acids. V lost 0 bases and J 3 bases, leaving 11 bases between the germline ends. The CDR3 here is CASSEAWTSYYGYTF. The CDR3 DNA follows: TGTGCCAGCAGTGAAGCGTGGACATCTTACTATGGCTACACCTTC.

This clone was observed once. The chain combines TRBV2 with TRBJ1-1, with TRBD1 as a possible D gene (6 bases). V was shortened by 7 bases and J by 2 bases, with 11 bases between the two germline ends. CDR1 is SNHLY, CDR2 FYNNEI, per germline. This CDR3 comprises 13 residues. The CDR3 loop is CASNRDLNTEAFF. CDR3 in DNA: TGTGCCAGCAACAGGGACCTCAACACTGAAGCTTTCTTT.

A word on this clone: The likely explanation is a read error, given a far larger clone one base away. The sample has other DNA sequences that encode this CDR3 too. The genes are TRBV5-6 and TRBJ1-5; perhaps TRBD1 as D (5 bases). The V end lost 0 bases, the J end lost 3 bases, and 13 bases lay between the germline ends. CDR1 is SGHDT, CDR2 YYEEEE, per germline. This CDR3 is built from 16 residues. The CDR3 sequence is CASSLDGGSINQPQHF. The DNA of the CDR3 is TGTGCCAGCAGCTTGGATGGGGGGTCGATCAATCAGCCCCAGCATTTT.

Comments on this clone: One base separates it from a far larger clone, so it is likely a read error. The sample holds other DNA sequences that translate to the same CDR3. V is TRBV30 and J is TRBJ2-1, with D tentatively TRBD1 (6 bases). The CDR3 runs 14 residues. Germline lookup yields CDR1 GTSNPN and CDR2 SVGIG (reference sequence). The germline V and J ends were trimmed by 8 bases and 4 bases, with 18 bases remaining between them. The CDR3 sequence is CAGLRQGSYNEQFF. As DNA, the CDR3 is TGTGCCGGCTTACGGCAGGGGTCTTACAATGAGCAGTTCTTC. Full variable domain (rest looked up from reference TRBV30 and TRBJ2-1): SQTIHQWPATLVQPVGSPLSLECTVEGTSNPNLYWYRQAAGRGLQLLFYSVGIGQISSEVPQNLSASRPQDRQFILSSKKLLLSDSGFYLCAGLRQGSYNEQFFGPGTRLTVL.

Concerning this clone itself: A far larger clone lies a single base away; this is likely a read error. The V gene is TRBV2, the J gene TRBJ2-5; TRBD2 is a possible D gene (6 bases). CDR3 length: 13 amino acids. Germline V gene sequence: CDR1 SNHLY, CDR2 FYNNEI. The CDR3 sequence is CASSRESEETKYF. The CDR3, as DNA: TGTGCCAGCAGTCGGGAGTCTGAAGAGACCAAGTACTTC.

As to this clone: A much bigger clone sits one base away, suggesting this may be a read error. The identical CDR3 is also encoded by other nucleotide sequences in the sample. The chain carries TRBV27 and TRBJ2-7; 10 bases map to TRBD2. The CDR3 totals 14 residues. V shed 6 bases and J 7 bases; nucleotides not matched to a gene: 9. The germline V gene encodes CDR1 MNHEY and CDR2 SMNVEV (reference sequence). CDR3 protein: CASRKAGGPGEQYF. In DNA form, the CDR3 reads TGTGCCAGCAGGAAAGCGGGAGGGCCGGGTGAGCAGTACTTC.

This clone was counted a few times. V is TRBV7-2 and J is TRBJ2-1; D uncertain. The CDR3 is made up of 15 amino acids. V lost 1 base and J 6 bases, leaving 13 bases between the germline ends. Germline lookup yields CDR1 SGHTA and CDR2 FQGNSA. The CDR3 loop is CASSLGQALLNEQFF. CDR3 in DNA: TGTGCCAGCAGCTTAGGGCAGGCTTTGCTCAATGAGCAGTTCTTC.

On this clone: A far larger clone is one nucleotide away, so this likely arose from a read error. Other DNA sequences within the sample encode an identical CDR3. This chain connects TRBV5-4 to TRBJ2-7; 13 nucleotides agree with TRBD2. The J segment lost 7 bases and the V segment lost 4 bases, leaving 8 bases of the junction unmatched. The germline gives CDR1 SGHNT, CDR2 YYREEE (reference sequence). The CDR3 sequence is 15 residues long. The chain's CDR3 is CASSQGTSGMKEQYF. The CDR3 region has the DNA TGTGCCAGCAGCCAAGGGACTAGCGGGATGAAGGAGCAGTACTTC. The entire variable domain, with the rest obtained from reference TRBV5-4 and TRBJ2-7, is as follows: ETGVTQSPTHLIKTRGQQVTLRCSSQSGHNTVSWYQQALGQGPQFIFQYYREEENGRGNFPPRFSGLQFPNYSSELNVNALELDDSALYLCASSQGTSGMKEQYFGPGTRLTVT.

This sequence joins TRBV18 and TRBJ2-2; D assignment may be TRBD1 or TRBD2 (5 bases each). V lost 0 bases and J 4 bases, leaving 9 bases between the germline ends. The CDR3 length is 15 residues. Germline lookup yields CDR1 KGHSH and CDR2 LQKENI. CDR3 nucleotides: TGTGCCAGCTCACCACCGACGGGGCGCACCGGGGAGCTGTTTTTT. It is translated as CASSPPTGRTGELFF.

Concerning this clone itself: It is likely a read error: a sequence one base away is far more abundant. This chain joins TRBV28 and TRBJ2-2; D is unclear. CDR3 length: 14 amino acids. The V gene's germline CDR1 is MDHEN and CDR2 SYDVKM. In DNA, the CDR3 is TGTGCCAGCCGCCCCCGAGGCCACACCAGGGAGCTGTTTTTT. It yields the protein CASRPRGHTRELFF.

V and J are TRBV6-6 and TRBJ1-2; D is possibly TRBD1 (6 bases). This CDR3 has 13 amino acids. Germline CDR1 reads MNHNY; CDR2 reads SVGAGI (reference sequence). V shed 6 bases and J shed 4 bases, with 12 bases lying between them. This chain's CDR3 is CASSRTGTYGYTF. The DNA of the CDR3 is TGTGCCAGCAGCCGTACAGGGACCTATGGCTACACCTTC.

This sequence joins TRBV20-1 and TRBJ2-7; D remains ambiguous. The CDR3 is 11 residues long. Trimming removed 5 bases from V and 4 bases from J, with 9 bases in between. CDR1 DFQATT and CDR2 SNEGSKA come from the germline V gene (reference sequence). This chain's CDR3 is CSASTHYEQYF. CDR3 nucleotides: TGCAGTGCTTCGACACATTACGAGCAGTACTTC.

The chain combines TRBV4-1 with TRBJ2-2; 7 bases match TRBD1. V lost 1 base to trimming and J lost 1 base; unmatched junction nucleotides: 9. Germline V gives CDR1 MGHRA, CDR2 YSYEKL. The CDR3 extends over 18 amino acids. The CDR3 sequence is CASSQVLGWTGNTGELFF. CDR3 bases: TGCGCCAGCAGCCAAGTACTAGGTTGGACAGGGAACACCGGGGAGCTGTTTTTT.

This chain connects TRBV18 to TRBJ2-5, with no clear D. The CDR3 consists of 12 residues. The V end was cut by 5 bases, the J end by 2 bases, with 6 bases between. Per germline, CDR1 KGHSH and CDR2 LQKENI. CDR3 sequence (DNA): TGTGCCAGCTCAGGGGTACAAGAGACCCAGTACTTC. Translated, it gives CASSGVQETQYF.

V and J are TRBV2 and TRBJ2-7; D is unclear. CDR3 size: 12 residues. Germline values: CDR1 SNHLY, CDR2 FYNNEI. Trimming left V 6 bases short and J 7 bases short, with 13 bases between. CDR3 sequence reads: CASRESLREQYF. DNA of the CDR3: TGTGCCAGCAGGGAATCCCTACGGGAGCAGTACTTC.

This clone has ten or more counts. CDR3 sequence: CASRSTGAHQPQHF. CDR3 sequence (DNA): TGTGCCAGCAGGAGCACAGGGGCCCATCAGCCCCAGCATTTT. The V and J genes are TRBV6-1 and TRBJ1-5, with 7 bases lining up with TRBD1. Trimming took 6 bases from V and 5 from J; bases not matched to a gene: 7. Germline values: CDR1 MNHNS, CDR2 SASEGT. The CDR3 totals 14 residues.

V usage is TRBV28 and J usage is TRBJ2-6, with a weak D call TRBD1 (5 bases). The germline gives CDR1 MDHEN, CDR2 SYDVKM. V was pared by 5 bases and J by 4 bases, with 12 bases between. This CDR3 comprises 15 residues. The chain's CDR3 is CASSPQGAGANVLTF. In DNA form, the CDR3 reads TGTGCCAGCAGTCCTCAGGGTGCCGGGGCCAACGTCCTGACTTTC.

The V call is TRBV11-2, the J call TRBJ1-2; TRBD1 is a possible D gene (5 bases). Germline V gene data show CDR1 as SGHAT and CDR2 as FQNNGV. The CDR3 totals 16 residues. Trimming stripped 1 base from V and 8 bases from J, with 20 bases between. This chain's CDR3 is CASSLVGTAHAKGYTF. The CDR3 region has the DNA TGTGCCAGCAGCTTAGTCGGGACCGCCCATGCTAAGGGCTACACCTTC.

V usage is TRBV28 and J usage is TRBJ2-3, with D possibly being TRBD2 (6 bases). The CDR3 is made up of 15 amino acids. With 2 bases removed from V and 1 base from J, the gap between germline ends came to 10 bases. Germline V CDR1 and CDR2: MDHEN, SYDVKM. CDR3 sequence: CASSLPSVGTDTQYF. The CDR3 coding sequence is TGTGCCAGCAGTTTACCTAGCGTCGGCACAGATACGCAGTATTTT.

This chain connects TRBV27 to TRBJ2-5; D is possibly TRBD1 or TRBD2 (5 bases each). Between the trimmed V and J ends, which lost 1 base and 5 bases, there was a span of 11 bases. CDR1 MNHEY and CDR2 SMNVEV come from the germline V gene (reference sequence). The CDR3 spans 14 residues. The chain's CDR3 is CASSLYRGVETQYF. DNA of the CDR3: TGTGCCAGCAGTTTATATAGAGGGGTGGAGACCCAGTACTTC.

The V call is TRBV28, the J call TRBJ2-7; D call uncertain. The CDR3 length is 14 residues. V was pared by 2 bases and J by 3 bases, with 11 bases between. Germline V lookup: CDR1 MDHEN, CDR2 SYDVKM. As DNA, the CDR3 is TGTGCCAGCAGTTTAAAGGTCAGAAGCTACGAGCAGTACTTC. It codes for CASSLKVRSYEQYF. Supplemented by reference TRBV28 and TRBJ2-7, the full variable domain reads DVKVTQSSRYLVKRTGEKVFLECVQDMDHENMFWYRQDPGLGLRLIYFSYDVKMKEKGDIPEGYSVSREKKERFSLILESASTNQTSMYLCASSLKVRSYEQYFGPGTRLTVT.

This chain joins TRBV10-2 and TRBJ1-2; D remains ambiguous. The CDR3 has 11 residues. Trimming removed 5 bases from V and 8 bases from J, with 9 bases in between. Germline CDR1 and CDR2: WSHSY and SAAADI. DNA of the CDR3: TGCGCCAGCAGTCAAGGACGGGGCTACACCTTC. Translated: CASSQGRGYTF.